The 25 T cell receptor beta chains reported below all come from one sample, sequenced in a study of blood T cell repertoires in COVID-19. TCRdb's table, derived via immunoSEQ multiplex PCR, lists solely in-frame clones and lacks some. Altogether more than 15,000 clones are present, roughly 89% being singletons, with the ten largest covering 7.5% to 9%. The sample was peripheral blood. These receptors all stem from a human donor in a cohort sampled during active COVID-19. The donor label of this sample is uncertain.

V usage is TRBV28 and J usage is TRBJ1-1; weak D call: TRBD1 (6 bases). V lost 7 bases to trimming and J lost 1 base, with 16 bases between them. CDR1 and CDR2 from the germline V gene are MDHEN and SYDVKM. This CDR3 region has 15 residues. The CDR3, as DNA: TGTGCCAGCATTTCCCCGGGGGGGGCGAACACTGAAGCTTTCTTT. It yields the protein CASISPGGANTEAFF. The full variable domain, with the rest looked up from reference TRBV28 and TRBJ1-1, is DVKVTQSSRYLVKRTGEKVFLECVQDMDHENMFWYRQDPGLGLRLIYFSYDVKMKEKGDIPEGYSVSREKKERFSLILESASTNQTSMYLCASISPGGANTEAFFGQGTRLTVV.

The chain couples TRBV18 to TRBJ1-3; D may be TRBD1 (5 bases). CDR3 length: 14 residues. The V gene's germline CDR1 is KGHSH and CDR2 LQKENI. V gave up 2 bases and J gave up 3 bases, with 8 bases separating them. In nucleotides, the CDR3 is TGTGCCAGCTCACCAGGGGGACTTGGAAACACCATATATTTT. This translates into CASSPGGLGNTIYF.

The chain recombines TRBV28 with TRBJ2-5; 8 nucleotides agree with TRBD1. This CDR3 is 15 amino acids long. CDR1 is MDHEN and CDR2 is SYDVKM in the germline V gene. V was clipped by 4 bases and J by 3 bases; unmatched bases: 7. The DNA of the CDR3 is TGTGCCAGCAGTTCGAGAGGACAGGGTGAAGAGACCCAGTACTTC. The encoded protein is CASSSRGQGEETQYF.

This rearrangement joins TRBV6-5 to TRBJ2-1, with 7 bases aligning to TRBD1. The CDR3 extends over 14 amino acids. Germline V gene lookup returns CDR1 MNHEY and CDR2 SVGAGI. The V gene end was trimmed by 2 bases and the J gene end by 6 bases; junction bases not matched to a gene: 4. Here the CDR3 DNA reads TGTGCCAGCAGTTACGTGAGACAGGGCAATGAGCAGTTCTTC. Encoded protein: CASSYVRQGNEQFF.

The CDR3, as DNA: TGTGCCAGCAGTGAGACTAGATACGAGCAGTACTTC. Its protein product is CASSETRYEQYF. This chain links TRBV6-1 with TRBJ2-7, with TRBD2 as a possible D gene (6 bases). This CDR3 has 12 residues. Trimming pared 3 bases from V and 4 bases from J, leaving 7 bases between. Per the germline V gene, CDR1 is MNHNS and CDR2 is SASEGT.

The chain employs TRBV5-5 and TRBJ1-1, with D uncertain. The CDR3 totals 16 residues. V lost 2 bases, J lost 1 base, and 15 bases lay in between. The germline V gene encodes CDR1 SGHKS and CDR2 YYEKEE (reference sequence). The CDR3 DNA reads as TGTGCCAGCAGCTTCCAAATCCCCGGGGAGAACACTGAAGCTTTCTTT. Translated: CASSFQIPGENTEAFF.

This chain joins TRBV28 and TRBJ1-5, with D hard to call. This CDR3 is 11 amino acids long. The V end was cut by 2 bases, the J end by 7 bases, with 3 bases between. Germline V gene data show CDR1 as MDHEN and CDR2 as SYDVKM. CDR3 amino acids: CASSLRQPQHF. For the CDR3, the DNA is TGTGCCAGCAGTTTACGGCAGCCCCAGCATTTT.

The chain has TRBV7-2 and TRBJ2-7; 8 bases align to TRBD2. Germline values: CDR1 SGHTA, CDR2 FQGNSA. The V segment lost 3 bases and the J segment 4 bases; nucleotides outside the gene matches: 5. This CDR3 region has 14 residues. The CDR3 spells CASSFRREAYEQYF. In DNA form, the CDR3 reads TGTGCCAGCAGCTTTAGGCGGGAGGCATACGAGCAGTACTTC. Full variable domain (missing parts from reference TRBV7-2 and TRBJ2-7): GAGVSQSPSNKVTEKGKDVELRCDPISGHTALYWYRQSLGQGLEFLIYFQGNSAPDKSGLPSDRFSAERTGGSVSTLTIQRTQQEDSAVYLCASSFRREAYEQYFGPGTRLTVT.

The V and J genes are TRBV4-2 and TRBJ1-4; 11 bases are a match to TRBD1. The V segment lost 3 bases and the J segment 8 bases; nucleotides outside the gene matches: 11. The CDR3 spans 17 residues. The V gene's germline CDR1 is LGHNA and CDR2 YNFKEQ. In nucleotides, the CDR3 is TGTGCCAGCAGCCAGGATTCCGGACAGGGGGCGTTGGAAAAACTGTTTTTT. Translating it yields CASSQDSGQGALEKLFF.

The genes are TRBV2 and TRBJ2-3; a possible D gene is TRBD2 (6 bases). V was cut by 6 bases and J by 8 bases, with 18 bases left in between. Looked up from germline, CDR1 is SNHLY and CDR2 is FYNNEI. The CDR3 has 14 residues. Here the CDR3 DNA reads TGTGCCAGCAGGCTCCAGTGGGAGGTTGGTACGCAGTATTTT. It specifies CASRLQWEVGTQYF. Full variable domain (outside the CDR3, taken from reference TRBV2 and TRBJ2-3): EPEVTQTPSHQVTQMGQEVILRCVPISNHLYFYWYRQILGQKVEFLVSFYNNEISEKSEIFDDQFSVERPDGSNFTLKIRSTKLEDSAMYFCASRLQWEVGTQYFGPGTRLTVL.

This chain uses TRBV27 with TRBJ2-1, with D perhaps matching TRBD2 (6 bases). Trimming took off 8 bases at V and 1 base at J, with 12 bases between the two ends. This CDR3 spans 14 amino acids. Per germline, CDR1 MNHEY and CDR2 SMNVEV (reference sequence). The CDR3 protein is CASWGEISYNEQFF. The CDR3 DNA is TGTGCCAGCTGGGGGGAAATTTCCTACAATGAGCAGTTCTTC.

This clone appeared once. The chain has TRBV5-4 and TRBJ2-3; D gene ambiguous. Trimming took off 1 base at V and 6 bases at J, with 6 bases between the two ends. The germline V gene encodes CDR1 SGHNT and CDR2 YYREEE (reference sequence). The CDR3 is 12 residues long. CDR3 in DNA: TGTGCCAGCAGCTTGCCCTCCGATACGCAGTATTTT. It translates to CASSLPSDTQYF.

Written as DNA, the CDR3 is TGTGCCAGCAGCCCTCTCCGGGAGGTCCAAGAGACCCAGTACTTC. This codes for CASSPLREVQETQYF. The chain has TRBV11-2 and TRBJ2-5, with TRBD2 identical over 7 bases. CDR1 is SGHAT and CDR2 is FQNNGV in the germline V gene. The CDR3 is made up of 15 amino acids. Trimming removed 5 bases from V and 1 base from J; junction bases left unmatched: 7.

V is TRBV4-2 and J is TRBJ2-2; tentatively, D is TRBD2 (5 bases). The ends were cut back, 0 bases at V and 4 bases at J, with 18 bases in the middle. Germline CDR1 reads LGHNA; CDR2 reads YNFKEQ. The CDR3 is 18 amino acids. As DNA, the CDR3 is TGTGCCAGCAGCCAAGATATTCGACCCCTAAGCGGCACCGGGGAGCTGTTTTTT. Its protein is CASSQDIRPLSGTGELFF.

This chain joins TRBV9 and TRBJ2-1, with 10 bases identical to TRBD2. This CDR3 has 15 residues. V dropped 6 bases and J dropped 3; count of bases not matched to a gene: 6. The V gene's germline CDR1 is SGDLS and CDR2 YYNGEE. CDR3: CASTRASGGYNEQFF. For the CDR3, the DNA is TGTGCCAGCACTAGGGCTAGCGGGGGCTACAATGAGCAGTTCTTC.

The V and J genes are TRBV27 and TRBJ1-6; no definite D call. From germline, CDR1 is MNHEY and CDR2 SMNVEV (reference sequence). The CDR3 contains 13 residues. Trimming took off 6 bases at V and 10 bases at J, with 13 bases between the two ends. The CDR3 protein is CASRESSGSPLHF. The DNA of the CDR3 is TGTGCCAGCAGGGAGTCTTCTGGATCACCCCTCCACTTT.

V and J are TRBV10-3 and TRBJ1-2, with D possibly being TRBD1 (5 bases). The length of the CDR3 is 14 residues. Trimming took 3 bases from V and 4 from J, leaving 12 bases between them. Germline lookup yields CDR1 ENHRY and CDR2 SYGVKD. The CDR3 bases are TGTGCCATCAGTGAAATGGCAGGGCCCTATGGCTACACCTTC. This translates into CAISEMAGPYGYTF.

V usage is TRBV19 and J usage is TRBJ2-5; 15 nucleotides align to TRBD2. Germline CDR1 LNHDA, CDR2 SQIVND (reference sequence). The length of the CDR3 is 19 residues. With 5 bases clipped from V and 5 bases from J, the junction kept 15 bases outside the gene matches. The CDR3 region has the DNA TGTGCCAGTAGTTCCGGATTGGGACTAGCGGGAGGTGAAAGGGAGACCCAGTACTTC. This sequence encodes CASSSGLGLAGGERETQYF.

The genes are TRBV30 and TRBJ1-5; D not resolved. Trimming removed 0 bases at V and 2 bases at J, with 11 bases between. Looked up from germline, CDR1 is GTSNPN and CDR2 is SVGIG (reference sequence). This CDR3 region has 15 residues. The CDR3 nucleotides are TGTGCCTGGAGTGTACATCTCGGGGGCAATCAGCCCCAGCATTTT. This translates into CAWSVHLGGNQPQHF.

This chain connects TRBV23-1 to TRBJ2-7, with 10 bases identical to TRBD1. TRBV23-1 belongs to the ORF category, with a function that is uncertain. V was pared by 4 bases and J by 0 bases, with 12 bases of the junction left unmatched. The CDR3 runs 18 residues. The CDR3 protein is CASSPGQGPIVDSYEQYF. The CDR3, as DNA: TGCGCCAGCAGTCCGGGACAGGGGCCCATTGTAGACTCCTACGAGCAGTACTTC.

This clone has only a few counts. The chain carries TRBV6-1 and TRBJ1-6, with D perhaps matching TRBD1 (6 bases). The ends were cut back, 1 base at V and 8 bases at J, with 6 bases in the middle. The CDR3 is made up of 13 amino acids. CDR1 is MNHNS and CDR2 is SASEGT in the germline V gene. The CDR3 here is CASSEGTDSPLHF. CDR3 in DNA: TGTGCCAGCAGTGAAGGGACAGATTCACCCCTCCACTTT.

This clone was seen just once. The chain uses TRBV6-5 and TRBJ2-1; TRBD2 matches at 7 bases. There are 15 residues in the CDR3. From germline, CDR1 is MNHEY and CDR2 SVGAGI. Losses at the gene ends were 8 bases for V and 0 bases for J; bases not matched to a gene: 7. The CDR3 protein is CASASGVSSYNEQFF. The DNA of the CDR3 is TGTGCCAGCGCAAGCGGGGTTAGCTCCTACAATGAGCAGTTCTTC.

This sequence joins TRBV18 and TRBJ1-4; 10 nucleotides align to TRBD1. Germline V lookup: CDR1 KGHSH, CDR2 LQKENI. The V and J ends lost 0 bases and 6 bases, in that order; junction bases with no gene match: 1. The CDR3 runs to 15 residues. The CDR3 protein is CASSPPGQGDEKLFF. The CDR3 coding sequence is TGTGCCAGCTCACCACCCGGACAGGGGGATGAAAAACTGTTTTTT.

The rearrangement uses TRBV3-1 (or the pseudogene TRBV3-2) and TRBJ2-5, with D possibly TRBD1 on 5 matching bases. The CDR3 loop spans 12 amino acids. Germline V lookup: CDR1 LGHDT, CDR2 YNNKEL (reference sequence). Trimming left V 4 bases short and J 4 bases short, with 7 bases between. This CDR3 reads CASSPRGETQYF. CDR3 bases: TGTGCCAGCAGCCCAAGGGGAGAGACCCAGTACTTC.

J is TRBJ1-2 and V is TRBV7-9; D is undetermined. V was pared by 0 bases and J by 0 bases, with 14 bases between. The germline gives CDR1 SEHNR, CDR2 FQNEAQ (reference sequence). The CDR3 is made up of 17 amino acids. The CDR3 nucleotides are TGTGCCAGCAGCTTAGCGGAGGCCTCTACTTCTAACTATGGCTACACCTTC. This gives the protein CASSLAEASTSNYGYTF.